Following are 30 T cell receptor beta chains from one sample sequenced in a study of CD8+ T cells in alopecia areata. cDNA serving as the sequencing template came from extracted, reverse transcribed RNA. Profiled with immunoSEQ multiplex PCR; TCRdb holds only in-frame clones, not every one. The sample lists approximately 170,000 clones, less than 70% occurring once. Treatment reported: oral pan-JAK inhibitor, 5-10 mg twice daily. The source was CD4+ T cells sorted from blood, collected at week 24, from a patient treated with tofacitinib. The receptors originated from a human donor with alopecia areata.

The V call is TRBV9, the J call TRBJ2-3, with D possibly called TRBD1 or TRBD2 (6 bases each). The V end was cut by 3 bases, the J end by 6 bases, with 17 bases between. Looked up from germline, CDR1 is SGDLS and CDR2 is YYNGEE. The length of the CDR3 is 15 residues. Here the CDR3 reads CASSGYVGGGDTQYF. The CDR3 bases are TGTGCCAGCAGCGGGTACGTCGGAGGGGGGGATACGCAGTATTTT.

This clone was observed a single time. The chain recombines TRBV30 with TRBJ1-2; D is undetermined. Deletions cut 1 base from V and 1 base from J, with 4 bases between. This CDR3 has 12 amino acids. Germline values: CDR1 GTSNPN, CDR2 SVGIG (reference sequence). The CDR3 protein is CAWSGVNYGYTF. The DNA of the CDR3 is TGTGCCTGGAGTGGGGTTAACTATGGCTACACCTTC.

V is TRBV11-3 and J is TRBJ1-1, with D uncertain. Germline V gives CDR1 SGHNT, CDR2 YENEEA. The CDR3 is made up of 15 amino acids. Trimming removed 5 bases at V and 0 bases at J, with 13 bases between. The CDR3 DNA reads as TGTGCCAGCAGCAGTGGCGGGTCCATGAACACTGAAGCTTTCTTT. Amino acids: CASSSGGSMNTEAFF. Drawing the rest from reference TRBV11-3 and TRBJ1-1, the complete variable domain is EAGVVQSPRYKIIEKKQPVAFWCNPISGHNTLYWYLQNLGQGPELLIRYENEEAVDDSQLPKDRFSAERLKGVDSTLKIQPAELGDSAVYLCASSSGGSMNTEAFFGQGTRLTVV.

The rearrangement uses TRBV15 and TRBJ2-7; 9 positions agree with TRBD1. There are 15 residues in the CDR3. V shed 0 bases and J 3 bases; nucleotides not matched to a gene: 3. CDR1 LNHNV and CDR2 YYDKDF come from the germline V gene (reference sequence). CDR3 region: CATSRDPGQGYEQYF. The CDR3 DNA sequence: TGTGCCACCAGCAGAGATCCGGGACAGGGCTACGAGCAGTACTTC.

The V gene is TRBV28, the J gene TRBJ1-2; D uncertain. The CDR3 is made up of 13 amino acids. Germline CDR1 reads MDHEN; CDR2 reads SYDVKM. The V and J ends lost 2 bases and 6 bases respectively, with 10 bases between them. The CDR3 spells CASSLGHKDGYTF. CDR3 sequence (DNA): TGTGCCAGCAGTTTAGGGCATAAGGATGGCTACACCTTC.

This clone was counted only a few times. The chain uses TRBV30 and TRBJ2-7, with D possibly being TRBD1 (5 bases). From germline, CDR1 is GTSNPN and CDR2 SVGIG (reference sequence). This CDR3 has 12 residues. Trimming left V 5 bases short and J 4 bases short, with 12 bases between. CDR3 sequence (DNA): TGTGCCTGGTCAGGGCTTGGGTACGAGCAGTACTTC. This codes for CAWSGLGYEQYF.

The chain joins TRBV29-1 to TRBJ2-1; 9 nucleotides line up with TRBD1. The CDR3 is 14 residues long. J lost 7 bases, V lost 4 bases, and 8 bases had no gene match. Germline values: CDR1 SQVTM, CDR2 ANQGSEA. The CDR3 sequence: CSVGRTGAGNEQFF. The DNA for the CDR3 is TGCAGCGTTGGAAGGACAGGGGCGGGGAATGAGCAGTTCTTC.

The chain combines TRBV29-1 with TRBJ2-3; no clear D gene. This CDR3 is 10 amino acids long. CDR1 SQVTM and CDR2 ANQGSEA come from the germline V gene. V lost 7 bases and J 6 bases, leaving 8 bases between the germline ends. CDR3 protein: CSAGSDTQYF. DNA for the CDR3: TGCAGCGCCGGGTCGGATACGCAGTATTTT.

The J gene is TRBJ2-5, the V gene TRBV18; D gene ambiguous. The ends were cut back, 2 bases at V and 4 bases at J, with 11 bases in the middle. Per germline, CDR1 KGHSH and CDR2 LQKENI. The CDR3 is made up of 14 amino acids. The CDR3 DNA follows: TGTGCCAGCTCACCAGTTAAAGTGGCAGAGACCCAGTACTTC. Translated: CASSPVKVAETQYF. The whole variable domain, remainder taken from reference TRBV18 and TRBJ2-5, is NAGVMQNPRHLVRRRGQEARLRCSPMKGHSHVYWYRQLPEEGLKFMVYLQKENIIDESGMPKERFSAEFPKEGPSILRIQQVVRGDSAAYFCASSPVKVAETQYFGPGTRLLVL.

The rearrangement joins TRBV4-1 to TRBJ1-2; D is perhaps TRBD1 (5 bases). The CDR3 has 14 residues. With 1 base removed from V and 8 bases from J, the gap between germline ends came to 14 bases. From germline, CDR1 is MGHRA and CDR2 YSYEKL. The CDR3 loop reads CASSQGAGTFGYTF. The CDR3 coding sequence is TGCGCCAGCAGCCAAGGAGCGGGGACCTTCGGCTACACCTTC.

The V and J genes are TRBV29-1 and TRBJ1-1; D is undetermined. The CDR3 extends over 11 amino acids. V was pared by 7 bases and J by 5 bases, with 11 bases between. The germline gives CDR1 SQVTM, CDR2 ANQGSEA. CDR3 loop: CSALDGTEAFF. CDR3 coding DNA: TGCAGCGCATTGGACGGGACTGAAGCTTTCTTT.

The chain joins TRBV29-1 to TRBJ2-1; a possible D gene is TRBD2 (6 bases). In germline, CDR1 is SQVTM, CDR2 ANQGSEA. The germline V and J ends were trimmed by 7 bases and 7 bases, with 14 bases remaining between them. The CDR3 is 12 residues long. CDR3 sequence reads: CSGSGLPNEQFF. The CDR3 bases are TGCAGCGGTTCGGGACTGCCGAATGAGCAGTTCTTC.

V and J are TRBV9 and TRBJ1-3; the D gene is possibly TRBD1 (6 bases). The length of the CDR3 is 16 residues. Germline values: CDR1 SGDLS, CDR2 YYNGEE. Trimming shortened V by 1 base and J by 3 bases, and 14 bases separated the two germline ends. DNA for the CDR3: TGTGCCAGCAGCGTATCGCTGGGGGCAAGTGGAAACACCATATATTTT. Its protein product is CASSVSLGASGNTIYF.

Only a few counts were recorded for this clone. The chain is built from TRBV4-1 and TRBJ1-2; D unresolved. The V and J ends lost 0 bases and 0 bases respectively, with 11 bases between them. The CDR3 has 16 amino acids. The V gene's germline CDR1 is MGHRA and CDR2 YSYEKL. The CDR3 loop reads CASSQEAGKSNYGYTF. The CDR3 coding sequence is TGCGCCAGCAGCCAAGAGGCCGGAAAATCTAACTATGGCTACACCTTC.

This clone has just a few counts. In the same sample, other DNA sequences code for this CDR3. This chain uses TRBV10-3 with TRBJ2-5, with 11 bases identical to TRBD1. The CDR3 is 12 residues long. CDR1 and CDR2 (germline): ENHRY, SYGVKD. CDR3 DNA sequence: TGTGCGACCGGGACAGGGGGAGAGACCCAGTACTTC. Protein product: CATGTGGETQYF.

J is TRBJ1-5 and V is TRBV5-1, with D perhaps matching TRBD1 (5 bases). Trimming removed 5 bases from V and 2 bases from J, with 14 bases in between. Per germline, CDR1 SGHRS and CDR2 YFSETQ. The CDR3 has 15 amino acids. The CDR3 here is CASRRDSGGNQPQHF. As DNA, the CDR3 is TGCGCCAGCAGACGAGACAGTGGTGGCAATCAGCCCCAGCATTTT.

The rearrangement joins TRBV15 to TRBJ2-1, with 8 positions matching TRBD1. There are 14 residues in the CDR3. Germline loops: CDR1 LNHNV, CDR2 YYDKDF (reference sequence). After removal of 7 bases from V and 0 bases from J, the junction contained 2 bases not matched to a gene. CDR3 coding DNA: TGTGCCACCAAGGACAGGGACTCCTACAATGAGCAGTTCTTC. Amino acids: CATKDRDSYNEQFF.

The chain carries TRBV6-6 and TRBJ1-2; D not resolved. The CDR3 covers 11 residues. Looked up from germline, CDR1 is MNHNY and CDR2 is SVGAGI (reference sequence). The germline V and J ends were trimmed by 4 bases and 5 bases, with 5 bases remaining between them. The DNA for the CDR3 is TGTGCCAGCAGTTGGCCTTATGGCTACACCTTC. Translating it yields CASSWPYGYTF.

The V gene is TRBV11-3, the J gene TRBJ1-4; D not certain. Germline V CDR1 and CDR2: SGHNT, YENEEA. The V and J ends lost 5 bases and 14 bases respectively, with 18 bases between them. The CDR3 runs to 13 residues. CDR3 DNA sequence: TGTGCCAGCAGCATTGGCCAAGGCCAAATCCTGTTTTTT. Translated: CASSIGQGQILFF.

This chain links TRBV12-5 with TRBJ2-5; the match to TRBD2 covers 9 bases. V dropped 6 bases and J dropped 5; count of bases not matched to a gene: 10. This CDR3 is 15 amino acids long. CDR1 is LGHNT, CDR2 FRNRAP, per germline. The CDR3 protein is CASGRSGGGEETQYF. The CDR3 DNA follows: TGTGCTAGTGGCCGCTCCGGCGGGGGGGAGGAGACCCAGTACTTC.

V gene TRBV30 combines with J gene TRBJ2-5, with TRBD2 matching over 14 bases. There are 15 residues in the CDR3. Germline CDR1 reads GTSNPN; CDR2 reads SVGIG (reference sequence). After removal of 8 bases from V and 4 bases from J, the junction contained 9 bases not matched to a gene. This chain's CDR3 is CARGTSGGRGETQYF. In nucleotides, the CDR3 is TGTGCCCGGGGGACTAGCGGGGGAAGGGGAGAGACCCAGTACTTC.

The CDR3 DNA is TGTGCCAGCAGCCCCTATAGCCTGGGGGCCAACGTCCTGACTTTC. Amino acid sequence: CASSPYSLGANVLTF. The chain links TRBV5-4 to TRBJ2-6; D is uncertain. The CDR3 length is 15 residues. V was trimmed by 4 bases and J by 4 bases, leaving 12 bases between them. The germline CDR1 and CDR2 sequences are SGHNT and YYREEE (reference sequence).

This clone has just a few counts. The chain employs TRBV29-1 and TRBJ2-3, with 9 nucleotides matching TRBD2. The CDR3 covers 12 residues. Trimming removed 4 bases from V and 8 bases from J; junction bases left unmatched: 4. The V gene's germline CDR1 is SQVTM and CDR2 ANQGSEA. CDR3 sequence reads: CSVGGRGGTQYF. In nucleotides, the CDR3 is TGCAGCGTTGGAGGGCGGGGGGGTACGCAGTATTTT.

This clone appeared a few times. The chain has TRBV6-6 and TRBJ2-5; 7 bases are a match to TRBD1. Germline CDR1 is MNHNY and CDR2 is SVGAGI (reference sequence). There are 14 residues in the CDR3. V was clipped by 6 bases and J by 5 bases; unmatched bases: 9. CDR3 in amino acids: CASSQGTVGETQYF. The CDR3 DNA follows: TGTGCCAGCAGCCAAGGGACAGTTGGGGAGACCCAGTACTTC.

The V gene is TRBV29-1, the J gene TRBJ1-2; D not resolved. The CDR3 spans 12 residues. Germline CDR1 and CDR2: SQVTM and ANQGSEA. Trimming took 3 bases from V and 2 from J, leaving 7 bases between them. CDR3 amino acids: CSVDGQNYGYTF. DNA of the CDR3: TGCAGCGTTGACGGTCAAAACTATGGCTACACCTTC. The full variable domain, completed using reference TRBV29-1 and TRBJ1-2, is SAVISQKPSRDICQRGTSLTIQCQVDSQVTMMFWYRQQPGQSLTLIATANQGSEATYESGFVIDKFPISRPNLTFSTLTVSNMSPEDSSIYLCSVDGQNYGYTFGSGTRLTVV.

The genes are TRBV27 and TRBJ1-3, with D perhaps TRBD1 (6 bases). Germline CDR1 and CDR2: MNHEY and SMNVEV (reference sequence). Trimming pared 5 bases from V and 0 bases from J, leaving 14 bases between. The CDR3 contains 16 residues. The CDR3 protein is CASSPHDRNSGNTIYF. DNA of the CDR3: TGTGCCAGCAGTCCCCATGACAGGAACTCTGGAAACACCATATATTTT.

V usage is TRBV5-6 and J usage is TRBJ2-3; no definite D call. V gave up 0 bases and J gave up 2 bases, with 13 bases separating them. Germline CDR1 and CDR2: SGHDT and YYEEEE. The length of the CDR3 is 16 residues. The CDR3 DNA is TGTGCCAGCAGCTTGGCCGGCGGCAGGATCACAGATACGCAGTATTTT. Protein product: CASSLAGGRITDTQYF. Full variable domain (rest looked up from reference TRBV5-6 and TRBJ2-3): DAGVTQSPTHLIKTRGQQVTLRCSPKSGHDTVSWYQQALGQGPQFIFQYYEEEERQRGNFPDRFSGHQFPNYSSELNVNALLLGDSALYLCASSLAGGRITDTQYFGPGTRLTVL.

This chain joins TRBV30 and TRBJ2-2; tentative D call: TRBD2 (5 bases). V lost 3 bases and J lost 2, with 10 bases in between. Per the germline V gene, CDR1 is GTSNPN and CDR2 is SVGIG (reference sequence). The length of the CDR3 is 14 residues. The chain's CDR3 is CAWRRRINTGELFF. Here the CDR3 DNA reads TGTGCCTGGAGGAGGAGGATAAACACCGGGGAGCTGTTTTTT.

The chain combines TRBV7-2 with TRBJ2-5; D uncertain. In germline, CDR1 is SGHTA, CDR2 FQGNSA. The CDR3 sequence is 14 residues long. Deletions cut 1 base from V and 2 bases from J, with 8 bases between. CDR3 region: CASSLDLEQETQYF. The DNA of the CDR3 is TGTGCCAGCAGCTTAGACCTAGAACAAGAGACCCAGTACTTC.

This clone was observed a few times. The rearrangement links TRBV5-1 to TRBJ2-2; D is perhaps TRBD1 (5 bases). Trimming removed 0 bases at V and 1 base at J, with 7 bases between. Germline V gene data show CDR1 as SGHRS and CDR2 as YFSETQ. This CDR3 is built from 15 residues. The CDR3 DNA follows: TGCGCCAGCAGCTTGGATCAGGGGAACACCGGGGAGCTGTTTTTT. This translates into CASSLDQGNTGELFF. Full variable domain (remainder filled in from reference TRBV5-1 and TRBJ2-2): KAGVTQTPRYLIKTRGQQVTLSCSPISGHRSVSWYQQTPGQGLQFLFEYFSETQRNKGNFPGRFSGRQFSNSRSEMNVSTLELGDSALYLCASSLDQGNTGELFFGEGSRLTVL.